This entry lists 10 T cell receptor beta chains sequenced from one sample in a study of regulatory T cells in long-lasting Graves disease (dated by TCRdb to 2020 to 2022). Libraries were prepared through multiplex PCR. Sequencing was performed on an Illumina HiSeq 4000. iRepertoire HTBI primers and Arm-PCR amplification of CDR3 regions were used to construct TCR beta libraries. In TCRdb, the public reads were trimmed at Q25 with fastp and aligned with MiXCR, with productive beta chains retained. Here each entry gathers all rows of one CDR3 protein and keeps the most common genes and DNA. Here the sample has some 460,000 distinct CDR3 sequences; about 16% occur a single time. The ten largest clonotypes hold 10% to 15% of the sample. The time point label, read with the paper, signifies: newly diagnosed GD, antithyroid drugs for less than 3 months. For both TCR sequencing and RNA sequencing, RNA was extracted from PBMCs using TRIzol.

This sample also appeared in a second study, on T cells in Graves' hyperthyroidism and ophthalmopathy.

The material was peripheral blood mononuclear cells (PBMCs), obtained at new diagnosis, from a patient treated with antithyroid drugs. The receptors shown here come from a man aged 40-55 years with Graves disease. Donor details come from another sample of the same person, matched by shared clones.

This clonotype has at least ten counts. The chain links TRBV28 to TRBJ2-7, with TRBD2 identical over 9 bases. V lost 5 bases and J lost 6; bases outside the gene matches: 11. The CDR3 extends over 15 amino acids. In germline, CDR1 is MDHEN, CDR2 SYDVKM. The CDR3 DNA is TGTGCCAGCAGTCCGACTAGCGGAAGAATGTCCGAGCAGTACTTC. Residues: CASSPTSGRMSEQYF.

The CDR3 sequence: CASSSSGKLHEQYF. In nucleotides, the CDR3 is TGTGCCAGCTCTTCCAGCGGGAAGCTACACGAGCAGTACTTC. This rearrangement joins TRBV6-1 to TRBJ2-7; 7 nucleotides line up with TRBD2. Per the germline V gene, CDR1 is MNHNS and CDR2 is SASEGT. V lost 8 bases, J lost 5 bases, and 12 bases stayed unmatched. The CDR3 covers 14 residues.

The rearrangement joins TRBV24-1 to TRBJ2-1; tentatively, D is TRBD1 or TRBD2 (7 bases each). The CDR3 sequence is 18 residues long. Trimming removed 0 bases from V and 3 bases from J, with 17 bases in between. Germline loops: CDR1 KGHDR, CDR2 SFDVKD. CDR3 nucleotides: TGTGCCACCAGTGATTTGGATTGGGGGAGGGGGCTCTACAATGAGCAGTTCTTC. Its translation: CATSDLDWGRGLYNEQFF.

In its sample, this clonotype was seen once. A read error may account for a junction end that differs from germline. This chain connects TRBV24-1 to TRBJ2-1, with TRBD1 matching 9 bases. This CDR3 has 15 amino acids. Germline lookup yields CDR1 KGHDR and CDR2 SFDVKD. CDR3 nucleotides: TGTGCCACCAGTCAGCCGGGACAGGGTGACAATGAGCAGTCCTTC. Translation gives CATSQPGQGDNEQSF.

The CDR3 reads CASSPGQGWDEQYF. CDR3 DNA sequence: TGTGCCAGCAGCCCCGGACAGGGCTGGGACGAGCAGTACTTC. The chain joins TRBV7-9 to TRBJ2-7, with TRBD1 matching 8 bases. From germline, CDR1 is SEHNR and CDR2 FQNEAQ (reference sequence). The CDR3 runs to 14 residues. Trimming at V came to 5 bases and at J to 5 bases, leaving 8 bases not matched to a gene.

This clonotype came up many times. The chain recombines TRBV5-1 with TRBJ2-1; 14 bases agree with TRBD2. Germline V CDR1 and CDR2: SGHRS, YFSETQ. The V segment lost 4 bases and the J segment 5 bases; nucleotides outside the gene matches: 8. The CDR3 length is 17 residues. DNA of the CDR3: TGCGCCAGCAGCCCCCTGGGACTAGCGGGAGTAGACAATGAGCAGTTCTTC. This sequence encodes CASSPLGLAGVDNEQFF.

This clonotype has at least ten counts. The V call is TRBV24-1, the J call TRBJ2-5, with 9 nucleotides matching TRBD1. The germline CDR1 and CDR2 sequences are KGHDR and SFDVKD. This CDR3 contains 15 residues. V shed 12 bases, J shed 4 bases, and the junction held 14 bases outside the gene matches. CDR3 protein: CASSGTGIFGETQYF. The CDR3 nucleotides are TGTGCCTCCTCCGGGACAGGGATATTCGGAGAGACCCAGTACTTC.

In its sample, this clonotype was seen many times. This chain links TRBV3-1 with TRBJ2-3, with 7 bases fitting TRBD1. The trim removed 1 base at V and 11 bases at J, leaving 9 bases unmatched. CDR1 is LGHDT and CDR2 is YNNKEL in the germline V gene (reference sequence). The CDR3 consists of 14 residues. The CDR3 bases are TGTGCCAGCAGCCAAGGACATCGAGGGGGCATGCAGTATTTT. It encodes CASSQGHRGGMQYF.

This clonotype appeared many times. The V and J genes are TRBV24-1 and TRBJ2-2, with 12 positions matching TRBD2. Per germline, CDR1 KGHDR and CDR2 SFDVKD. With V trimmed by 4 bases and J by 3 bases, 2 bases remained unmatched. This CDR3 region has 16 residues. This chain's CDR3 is CATSETSGRHTGELFF. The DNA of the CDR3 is TGTGCCACCAGTGAGACTAGCGGGAGACACACCGGGGAGCTGTTTTTT.

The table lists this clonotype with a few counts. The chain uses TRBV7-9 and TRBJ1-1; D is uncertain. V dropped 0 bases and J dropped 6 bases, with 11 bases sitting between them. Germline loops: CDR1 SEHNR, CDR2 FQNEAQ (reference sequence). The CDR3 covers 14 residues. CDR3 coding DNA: TGTGCCAGCAGCTTAGCTCACCTTGGCGCTGAAGCTTTCTTT. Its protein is CASSLAHLGAEAFF.